This is a list of T cell receptor beta chains from one sample in a study of T-cell reconstitution after alpha-beta-depleted transplantation in children. TCRdb processed the PCR reads anew with MiXCR; each CDR3 protein has one entry. The table lists hundreds of thousands of distinct CDR3 sequences, around a sixth of them singletons, with around 45% in the top ten. The starting material was PBMCs, mostly from graft donor cells, obtained 360 days after TCRalphabeta/CD19-depleted stem cell transplant. The source is a male patient between 2 and 10 years old who had a stem cell transplant for acute lymphoblastic leukemia, so the T cells may come from the graft donor. The CDR3 runs from the conserved cysteine through the conserved F or W. Fields, in order: CDR3 protein, CDR3 DNA, clone size, D gene, V gene, J gene. A D gene is named only where the DNA matches it firmly. Not every row has a clone size; where given, it reads once, few, many or a size class.

CDR3aa: CAISGQGETQYF
CDR3nt: TGTGCCATCAGTGGCCAGGGAGAGACCCAGTACTTC
abundance: -
d_gene: -
v_gene: TRBV10-3
j_gene: TRBJ2-5

CDR3aa: CASSPPGRDVYNEQFF
CDR3nt: TGTGCCAGCAGCCCTCCGGGGCGGGACGTTTACAATGAGCAGTTCTTC
abundance: many
d_gene: -
v_gene: TRBV7-8
j_gene: TRBJ2-1

CDR3aa: CASSSKQPGPEGTPGSCFF
CDR3nt: -
abundance: few
d_gene: -
v_gene: TRBV21-1
j_gene: TRBJ2-2

CDR3aa: CSASSVYEQYF
CDR3nt: TGCAGTGCTAGTTCTGTCTACGAGCAGTACTTC
abundance: many
d_gene: -
v_gene: TRBV20-1
j_gene: TRBJ2-7

CDR3aa: CSARLEGRGYEQYF
CDR3nt: TGCAGTGCTAGATTAGAAGGGAGGGGCTACGAGCAGTACTTC
abundance: many
d_gene: TRBD2
v_gene: TRBV20-1
j_gene: TRBJ2-7

CDR3aa: CSAPEVGGVFQYF
CDR3nt: TGCAGTGCCCCCGAGGTGGGGGGAGTTTTTCAGTACTTC
abundance: -
d_gene: -
v_gene: TRBV20-1
j_gene: TRBJ2-4

CDR3aa: CSARTSNQPQHF
CDR3nt: TGCAGTGCTAGGACCAGCAATCAGCCCCAGCATTTT
abundance: -
d_gene: -
v_gene: TRBV20-1
j_gene: TRBJ1-5

CDR3aa: CSVESRGTLQGDTQYF
CDR3nt: TGCAGCGTTGAAAGCAGGGGGACACTCCAAGGGGATACGCAGTATTTT
abundance: few
d_gene: TRBD1
v_gene: TRBV29-1
j_gene: TRBJ2-3

CDR3aa: CASSQGRGGVYNEQFF
CDR3nt: TGCGCCAGCAGCCAAGGAAGGGGGGGAGTATACAATGAGCAGTTCTTC
abundance: few
d_gene: -
v_gene: TRBV4-3
j_gene: TRBJ2-1

CDR3aa: CASSLELATDTQYF
CDR3nt: TGTGCCAGCAGCTTAGAGCTAGCAACAGATACGCAGTATTTT
abundance: many
d_gene: -
v_gene: TRBV7-2
j_gene: TRBJ2-3

CDR3aa: CATSAGFTDTQYF
CDR3nt: TGTGCCACCAGTGCAGGGTTCACAGATACGCAGTATTTT
abundance: few
d_gene: -
v_gene: TRBV24-1
j_gene: TRBJ2-3

CDR3aa: CSVPDGSPCSYNSPLHF
CDR3nt: TGCAGCGTTCCCGACGGATCCCCTTGCTCCTATAATTCACCCCTCCACTTT
abundance: many
d_gene: -
v_gene: TRBV29-1
j_gene: TRBJ1-6

CDR3aa: CASSLGGVDTEAFF
CDR3nt: TGTGCCAGCAGTTTGGGGGGGGTGGACACTGAAGCTTTCTTT
abundance: -
d_gene: -
v_gene: TRBV12-3/TRBV12-4
j_gene: TRBJ1-1

CDR3aa: CATSRDKLGELFF
CDR3nt: TGTGCCACCAGCAGAGATAAACTCGGGGAGCTGTTTTTT
abundance: -
d_gene: -
v_gene: TRBV15
j_gene: TRBJ2-2

CDR3aa: CSVEGLAGGGNEQFF
CDR3nt: TGCAGCGTTGAAGGGCTAGCGGGGGGAGGCAATGAGCAGTTCTTC
abundance: few
d_gene: TRBD2
v_gene: TRBV29-1
j_gene: TRBJ2-1

CDR3aa: CASSPTDRQNSPLHF
CDR3nt: TGCGCCAGCAGCCCTACTGACAGGCAGAATTCACCCCTCCACTTT
abundance: -
d_gene: -
v_gene: TRBV5-1
j_gene: TRBJ1-6

CDR3aa: CSVETGGGYTF
CDR3nt: TGCAGCGTTGAGACAGGAGGTGGCTACACCTTC
abundance: many
d_gene: -
v_gene: TRBV29-1
j_gene: TRBJ1-2

CDR3aa: CASSSWTDGYTF
CDR3nt: TGTGCCAGCAGCTCCTGGACAGATGGCTACACCTTC
abundance: -
d_gene: -
v_gene: TRBV5-8
j_gene: TRBJ1-2

CDR3aa: CSVAWQGRSYEQYF
CDR3nt: TGCAGCGTTGCCTGGCAGGGGCGCTCCTACGAGCAGTACTTC
abundance: few
d_gene: -
v_gene: TRBV29-1
j_gene: TRBJ2-7

CDR3aa: CASSLERVLSSGANVLTF
CDR3nt: TGTGCCAGCAGCTTAGAGAGGGTCCTTAGCTCTGGGGCCAACGTCCTGACTTTC
abundance: many
d_gene: -
v_gene: TRBV7-8
j_gene: TRBJ2-6

CDR3aa: CASSLRGPEKLFF
CDR3nt: TGCGCCAGCAGCTTGAGGGGGCCGGAAAAACTGTTTTTT
abundance: few
d_gene: TRBD1
v_gene: TRBV5-1
j_gene: TRBJ1-4

CDR3aa: CSVVILAGDNSYNEQFF
CDR3nt: TGCAGCGTTGTAATTCTAGCGGGAGATAACTCCTACAATGAGCAGTTCTTC
abundance: -
d_gene: TRBD2
v_gene: TRBV29-1
j_gene: TRBJ2-1

CDR3aa: CASSLGPLLRDDNEQYF
CDR3nt: TGCGCCAGCAGCTTGGGGCCCCTACTAAGGGACGATAACGAGCAGTACTTC
abundance: -
d_gene: -
v_gene: TRBV5-1
j_gene: TRBJ2-7

CDR3aa: CASSLGRNTEAFF
CDR3nt: TGTGCCAGCAGTTTGGGGCGGAACACTGAAGCTTTCTTT
abundance: many
d_gene: -
v_gene: TRBV5-1
j_gene: TRBJ1-1

CDR3aa: CSAREGVSNEKLFF
CDR3nt: TGCAGTGCTAGAGAAGGGGTATCTAATGAAAAACTGTTTTTT
abundance: many
d_gene: -
v_gene: TRBV20-1
j_gene: TRBJ1-4

CDR3aa: CASSQDGGKAFF
CDR3nt: TGTGCCAGCAGCCAAGATGGAGGAAAAGCTTTCTTT
abundance: -
d_gene: -
v_gene: TRBV3-1
j_gene: TRBJ1-1

CDR3aa: CASSQAISTGELFF
CDR3nt: TGTGCCAGCAGTCAGGCCATCTCCACCGGGGAGCTGTTTTTT
abundance: -
d_gene: -
v_gene: TRBV12-3/TRBV12-4
j_gene: TRBJ2-2

CDR3aa: CSVGGKTGKSYEQYF
CDR3nt: TGCAGCGTTGGGGGTAAGACAGGGAAGTCCTACGAGCAGTACTTC
abundance: few
d_gene: TRBD1
v_gene: TRBV29-1
j_gene: TRBJ2-7

CDR3aa: CASSLGWDDPNEQFF
CDR3nt: TGCGCCAGCAGCTTAGGCTGGGACGACCCTAATGAGCAGTTCTTC
abundance: -
d_gene: -
v_gene: TRBV5-1
j_gene: TRBJ2-1

CDR3aa: CASSLEISGYGYTF
CDR3nt: TGTGCCAGCAGCTTAGAGATCAGCGGCTATGGCTACACCTTC
abundance: -
d_gene: -
v_gene: TRBV7-9
j_gene: TRBJ1-2

CDR3aa: CASSLDGSGANVLTF
CDR3nt: TGTGCCAGCAGCTTAGACGGCTCTGGGGCCAACGTCCTGACTTTC
abundance: many
d_gene: -
v_gene: TRBV7-2
j_gene: TRBJ2-6

CDR3aa: CASSLAYEQFF
CDR3nt: TGCGCCAGCAGCTTGGCGTATGAGCAGTTCTTC
abundance: many
d_gene: -
v_gene: TRBV5-1
j_gene: TRBJ2-1

CDR3aa: CSARAVSSYNEQFF
CDR3nt: TGCAGTGCTAGAGCCGTAAGCTCCTACAATGAGCAGTTCTTC
abundance: few
d_gene: -
v_gene: TRBV20-1
j_gene: TRBJ2-1

CDR3aa: CASSQSGTEVETQYF
CDR3nt: TGCGCCAGCAGCCAGAGTGGGACAGAAGTAGAGACCCAGTACTTC
abundance: few
d_gene: TRBD1
v_gene: TRBV4-3
j_gene: TRBJ2-5

CDR3aa: CASSQASTGVTEAFF
CDR3nt: TGCGCCAGCAGCCAAGCCTCAACAGGGGTCACTGAAGCTTTCTTT
abundance: many
d_gene: TRBD1
v_gene: TRBV4-1
j_gene: TRBJ1-1

CDR3aa: CSARWTEPYEQYF
CDR3nt: TGCAGTGCTAGGTGGACAGAGCCATACGAGCAGTACTTC
abundance: few
d_gene: -
v_gene: TRBV20-1
j_gene: TRBJ2-7

CDR3aa: CSARRRGGSSYNEQFF
CDR3nt: TGCAGTGCTAGAAGGAGGGGGGGAAGCTCCTACAATGAGCAGTTCTTC
abundance: -
d_gene: -
v_gene: TRBV20-1
j_gene: TRBJ2-1

CDR3aa: CSASARLAGLTDTQYF
CDR3nt: TGCAGTGCTAGTGCTAGACTAGCGGGGTTAACAGATACGCAGTATTTT
abundance: many
d_gene: TRBD2
v_gene: TRBV20-1
j_gene: TRBJ2-3